Described below is a single T cell receptor beta chain sequence and its context. Its antigen is not known. Germline V gives CDR1 MDHEN, CDR2 SYDVKM. This CDR3 is 16 amino acids long. V lost 2 bases to trimming and J lost 5 bases; unmatched junction nucleotides: 9. TCRdb's table, derived via immunoSEQ multiplex PCR, lists solely in-frame clones and lacks some. This table has over 50,000 clones, approximately 91% appearing once. This sample was included in a study of OX40 agonist ivuxolimab in advanced cancers. Study as a whole: Every 2 weeks, ivuxolimab was infused into the patients intravenously at between 0.01 and 10 mg/kg. Three patients got partial responses; one had hepatocellular carcinoma and two had cutaneous melanoma. Study-level results: It was not determined which antigens were specifically recognized by the peripheral T cells that had undergone clonal expansion.

The sequence derives from an adult with an advanced solid tumor such as melanoma, head and neck, liver or kidney cancer. The source material was CD4+ or CD8+ T cells sorted from blood, sampled in a trial of the OX40 agonist ivuxolimab. The chain joins TRBV28 to TRBJ2-5; TRBD1 matches at 9 bases. The CDR3: CASSLLAQDRGETQYF. CDR3 bases: TGTGCCAGCAGTTTACTCGCTCAGGACAGGGGTGAGACCCAGTACTTC.